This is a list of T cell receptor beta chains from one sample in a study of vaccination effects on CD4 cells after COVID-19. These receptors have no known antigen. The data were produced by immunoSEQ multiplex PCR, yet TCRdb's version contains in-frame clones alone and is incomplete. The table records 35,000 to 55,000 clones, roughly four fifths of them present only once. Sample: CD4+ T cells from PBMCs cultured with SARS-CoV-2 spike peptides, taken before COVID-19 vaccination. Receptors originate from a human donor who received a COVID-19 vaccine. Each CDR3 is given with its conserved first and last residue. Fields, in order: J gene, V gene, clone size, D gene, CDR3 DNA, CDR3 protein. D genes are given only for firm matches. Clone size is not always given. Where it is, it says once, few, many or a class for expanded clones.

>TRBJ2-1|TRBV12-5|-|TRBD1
TGTGCTAGTGGTTCTTACTTTACCGGGACAGGGGACCACAATGAGCAGTTCTTC
CASGSYFTGTGDHNEQFF
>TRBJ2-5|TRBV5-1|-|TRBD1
TGCGCCAGCAGCTTGGGGACAGGGGAACAAGAGACCCAGTACTTC
CASSLGTGEQETQYF
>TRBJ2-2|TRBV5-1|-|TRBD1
TGCGCCAGCAGCTGGACAGGGGGCGCCCCCGGGGAGCTGTTTTTT
CASSWTGGAPGELFF
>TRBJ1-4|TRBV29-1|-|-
TGCAGCGTCGGTGCAACTAATGAAAAACTGTTTTTT
CSVGATNEKLFF
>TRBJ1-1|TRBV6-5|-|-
TGTGCCAGCAGTTTAGTAGCTTTGGGGTTTGGCACTGAAGCTTTCTTT
CASSLVALGFGTEAFF
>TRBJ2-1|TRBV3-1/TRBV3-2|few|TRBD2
TGTGCCAGCAGCTCTAGCGGGGGGTCCTACAATGAGCAGTTCTTC
CASSSSGGSYNEQFF
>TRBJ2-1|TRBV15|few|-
TGTGCCACCAGCCCCGGGCCAGGCTCGGACAATGAGCAGTTCTTC
CATSPGPGSDNEQFF
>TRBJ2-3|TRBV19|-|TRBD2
TGTGCCAGTAGTCGGTTAGCGGGGGGTTCAGATACGCAGTATTTT
CASSRLAGGSDTQYF
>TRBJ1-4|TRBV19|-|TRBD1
TGTGCCAGCTGCATCCGGGACAGGACAAATGAAAAACTGTTTTTT
CASCIRDRTNEKLFF
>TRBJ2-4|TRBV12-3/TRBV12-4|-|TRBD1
TGTGCCAGCAGTATCAGGGGGCTGGACATTCAGTACTTC
CASSIRGLDIQYF
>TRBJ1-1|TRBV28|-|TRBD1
TGTGCCAGCAGTCTCTCCGCGGCAGGGGGGATTGAAGCTTTCTTT
CASSLSAAGGIEAFF
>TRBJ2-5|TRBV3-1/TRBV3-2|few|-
TGTGCCAGCAGCCAAGACAGGGAGACGGCCCAGTACTTC
CASSQDRETAQYF
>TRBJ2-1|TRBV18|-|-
TGTGCCAGCTCACTGGGGGCGGGGAATCATGAGCAGTTCTTC
CASSLGAGNHEQFF
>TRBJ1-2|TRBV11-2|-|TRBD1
TGTGCCAGCAGCCCGACCCGCGGACAGGGGCTTAACTATGGCTACACCTTC
CASSPTRGQGLNYGYTF
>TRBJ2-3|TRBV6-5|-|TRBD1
TGTGCCAACCGGGACAGGGCCTATGATACGCAGTATTTT
CANRDRAYDTQYF
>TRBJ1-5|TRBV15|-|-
TGTGCCACCAGCAGAGGTAGGAATCAGCCCCAGCATTTT
CATSRGRNQPQHF
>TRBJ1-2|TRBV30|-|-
TGTGCCTGGAGTGTACAGGCAGGCTTCTATGGCTACACCTTC
CAWSVQAGFYGYTF
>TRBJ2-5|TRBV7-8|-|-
TGTGCCAGCAGCCCCCGGGGGGCCGGGGGGGAGACCCAGTACTTC
CASSPRGAGGETQYF
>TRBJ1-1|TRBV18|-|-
TGTGCCAGCTCACCATCCCAGGGCGTGAACACTGAAGCTTTCTTT
CASSPSQGVNTEAFF
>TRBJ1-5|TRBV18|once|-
TGTGCCAGCTCACCAAAGGACAGAAGCAATCAGCCCCAGCATTTT
CASSPKDRSNQPQHF
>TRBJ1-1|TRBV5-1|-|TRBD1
TGCGCCAGCAGCTTGCAGGGGGCGAACACTGAAGCTTTCTTT
CASSLQGANTEAFF
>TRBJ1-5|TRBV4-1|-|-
TGCGCCAGCAGCCAAGTGAGCAATCAGCCCCAGCATTTT
CASSQVSNQPQHF
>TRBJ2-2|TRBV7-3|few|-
TGTGCCAGCAGCCTGGGGATGAGGACCGGGGAGCTGTTTTTT
CASSLGMRTGELFF
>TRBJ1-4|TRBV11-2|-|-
TGTGCCTCCCGGGTTCTGGCTAATGAAAAACTGTTTTTT
CASRVLANEKLFF
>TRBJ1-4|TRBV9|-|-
TGTGCCAGCAGCGTATCGGAGTCAACTAATGAAAAACTGTTTTTT
CASSVSESTNEKLFF
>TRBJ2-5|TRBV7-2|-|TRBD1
TGTGCCAGCAGCTTGAGGACAGGGACAGAGACCCAGTACTTC
CASSLRTGTETQYF
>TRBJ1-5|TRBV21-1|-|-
TGTGCCAGCATCGAGGGCTGTAGCAATCAGCCCCAGCATTTT
CASIEGCSNQPQHF
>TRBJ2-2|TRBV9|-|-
TGTGCCAGCAGCGTAGCTTTCGGGGAGCTGTTTTTT
CASSVAFGELFF
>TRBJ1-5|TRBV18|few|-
TGTGCCAGCTCACCACAGGGTAGCAATCAGCCCCAGCATTTT
CASSPQGSNQPQHF
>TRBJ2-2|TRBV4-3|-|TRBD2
TGCGCCAGCAGCCAAGAAGGACTAGGGTTCGACACCGGGGAGCTGTTTTTT
CASSQEGLGFDTGELFF
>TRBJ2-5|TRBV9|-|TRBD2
TGTGCCAGCAGCGTAAAGCGGGGGGCCGGGGAGACCCAGTACTTC
CASSVKRGAGETQYF
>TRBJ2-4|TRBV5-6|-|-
TGTGCCAGCAGCTTGGGCAGGGCCCCCAAAAACATTCAGTACTTC
CASSLGRAPKNIQYF
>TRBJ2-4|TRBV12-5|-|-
TGTGCTAGTGGTTTGAGGGAAAACATTCAGTACTTC
CASGLRENIQYF
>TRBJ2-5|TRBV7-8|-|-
TGTGCCAGCAGCTTAGCGATGCGGGGGCCCACTCAAGAGACCCAGTACTTC
CASSLAMRGPTQETQYF
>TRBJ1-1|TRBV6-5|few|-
TGTGCCAGCAGTTACGCAGGCATACGTGAAGCTTTCTTT
CASSYAGIREAFF
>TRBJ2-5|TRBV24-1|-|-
TGTGCCACGGGTGACGGGGGGCGAGAGACCCAGTACTTC
CATGDGGRETQYF
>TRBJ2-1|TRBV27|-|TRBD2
TGTGCCACCCGGGACCGACTAGCGGGGGGGGCGGAACCTCGAGGCGGTGAGCAGTTCTTC
CATRDRLAGGAEPRGGEQFF
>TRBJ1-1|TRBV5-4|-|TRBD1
TGTGCCAGCAGCGCGAAGACAGGGGTGAACACTGAAGCTTTCTTT
CASSAKTGVNTEAFF
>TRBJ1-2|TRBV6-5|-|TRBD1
TGTGCCAGCAACGAAGGGCAGGGGGGCAGGTATGGCTACACCTTC
CASNEGQGGRYGYTF
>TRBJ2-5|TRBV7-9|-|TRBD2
TGTGCCAGCAGCTTAGCGCGGAGCGGGGGGAAAGAGACCCAGTACTTC
CASSLARSGGKETQYF
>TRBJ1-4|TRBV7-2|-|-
TGTGCCAGCAGCCTTGCCACAGGGAAAAAACTGTTTTTT
CASSLATGKKLFF
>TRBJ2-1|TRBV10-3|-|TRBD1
TGTGCCATCAGTGGACCCATTACCCCCACAGGGGATACCTACAATGAGCAGTTCTTC
CAISGPITPTGDTYNEQFF
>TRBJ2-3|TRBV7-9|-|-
TGTGCCAGCAGCCGATTGGCCCCGGGAGCAGATACGCAGTATTTT
CASSRLAPGADTQYF
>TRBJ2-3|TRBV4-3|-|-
TGCGCCAGCAGCCAAGTACCGCAGCTTAGCACAGATACGCAGTATTTT
CASSQVPQLSTDTQYF
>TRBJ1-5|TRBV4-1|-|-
TGCGCCAGCAGCCCCTTTGGGGGGTATCAGCCCCAGCATTTT
CASSPFGGYQPQHF
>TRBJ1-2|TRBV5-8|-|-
TGTGCCAGCAGCTTACAGAACATCTATGGCTACACCTTC
CASSLQNIYGYTF
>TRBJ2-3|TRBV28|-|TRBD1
TGTGCCAGCAGTTCTCCCGGGACAGGGAGCACAGATACGCAGTATTTT
CASSSPGTGSTDTQYF
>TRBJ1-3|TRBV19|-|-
TGTGCCAGTAACCGGGGCTCTGGAAACACCATATATTTT
CASNRGSGNTIYF
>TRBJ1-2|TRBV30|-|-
TGTGCCTGGAGTGTACAGAGGGCGGCATATGGCTACACCTTC
CAWSVQRAAYGYTF